The present T cell receptor beta chain was sequenced within a study of T cells in Graves' hyperthyroidism and ophthalmopathy. Study results and caveats: The majority of expanded thyroid clonotypes above 0.001 also appeared in blood. The model made its ophthalmopathy prediction, and onset followed a median around six months later.

Hyperthyroidism, newly diagnosed and lasting under 2 months, affected patients aged 18 to 65. Using around 10 ml of fresh peripheral blood, PBMCs were prepared. What was amplified from RNA transcripts were TCR beta CDR3 regions. First-round RT-PCR of the TCR CDR3 relied on the HTBI primer set. TCRdb processed the multiplex PCR reads anew with MiXCR; each CDR3 protein has one entry. The sample lists around 480,000 distinct CDR3 sequences, about 15% occurring once. The CDR3 spans 15 residues. V shed 6 bases, J shed 5 bases, and the junction held 7 bases outside the gene matches. The table lists this clonotype with many counts. The antigen remains undetermined.

The chain is built from TRBV12-3 or TRBV12-4 and TRBJ2-1; 10 nucleotides match TRBD2. The sample taken for sequencing was blood. The origin of this receptor is a woman younger than 30 with Graves' hyperthyroidism. The CDR3 DNA is TGTGCCAGCAGCCCTAGCGGGAGTGGGGACAATGAGCAGTTCTTC. It codes for CASSPSGSGDNEQFF.